This T cell receptor beta chain derives from a study of T cell responses to AZD1222 COVID-19 vaccine. Study-wide points: Only after the peak T cell response were repertoires sampled. Just a handful of AZD1222 recipients were seropositive at baseline. Unmutated regions of variants are reportedly targeted by nearly half of spike-specific TCRs.

V shed 0 bases, J shed 5 bases, and the junction held 4 bases outside the gene matches. CDR1 and CDR2 from the germline V gene are SGHAT and FQNNGV. This CDR3 has 14 amino acids. Sequencing was performed with immunoSEQ multiplex PCR; in TCRdb, only in-frame clones are kept and a portion is missing. This sample yields 90,000 to 150,000 clones, of which around nine tenths are seen a single time; approximately 3.5% belongs to the top ten. About this clone: Its cognate antigen is unknown.

This sequence originates from an adult who received the AZD1222 COVID-19 vaccine. This material consisted of peripheral blood, taken 28 days after the second AZD1222 dose. The V and J genes are TRBV11-2 and TRBJ2-7; TRBD2 aligns across 7 bases. The CDR3, as DNA: TGTGCCAGCAGCTTAGATCGGGGAGGGGACGAGCAGTACTTC. Its translation: CASSLDRGGDEQYF.